This TCR beta chain emerged from a study of blood T cell repertoires in COVID-19. At the level of the study: Samples taken during acute and convalescent COVID-19 were collected in the United States, Italy and Spain.

The data were produced by immunoSEQ multiplex PCR, yet TCRdb's version contains in-frame clones alone and is incomplete. This sample has under 100,000 clones, with around 90% found just once. The CDR3 spans 14 residues. Germline assignment: CDR1 ENHRY and CDR2 SYGVKD. Trimming cost V 3 bases and J 5 bases, with 13 bases left between them. Sample: peripheral blood. This receptor was taken from a man aged 50 to 60 with active COVID-19. The genes are TRBV10-3 and TRBJ1-1, with TRBD1 as a possible D gene (5 bases). In DNA form, the CDR3 reads TGTGCCATCAGTGATGGGCAGGGATGGACTGAAGCTTTCTTT. Protein: CAISDGQGWTEAFF.